The rows below give T cell receptor beta chains drawn from one sample of a study of PD-L1 blockade in urothelial cancer. This table comes from immunoSEQ multiplex PCR, and its TCRdb copy is limited to in-frame clones, with some not included. Seen here are about 51,000 clones, approximately 83% observed once, and the top ten hold approximately 16%. The specimen was PBMCs, collected around atezolizumab (anti-PD-L1) treatment. The source is a man aged 55 to 70 with urothelial cancer. The CDR3 runs from the conserved cysteine through the conserved F or W. D genes are given only for firm matches. The size entry is marked missing in some rows and otherwise reads once, few, many or a size class.

D gene	clone size	V gene	J gene	CDR3 DNA	CDR3 protein
TRBD2	.	TRBV2	TRBJ2-1	TGTGCCAGCAAAGGACTAGCGAAAATGGGCTCCTACAATGAGCAGTTCTTC	CASKGLAKMGSYNEQFF
.	.	TRBV27	TRBJ2-7	TGTGCCACCGGACAGTCCTCCTACGAGCAGTACTTC	CATGQSSYEQYF
TRBD1	.	TRBV28	TRBJ1-2	TGTGCCAGCAGACCACCGGGACAGGTTGTCTACACCTTC	CASRPPGQVVYTF
TRBD2	.	TRBV30	TRBJ2-3	TGTGCCTGGGGGGGAACGTCTAGCGGGAGGACTAGCACAGATACGCAGTATTTT	CAWGGTSSGRTSTDTQYF
.	few	TRBV6-6	TRBJ1-5	TGTGCCAGCAACCCCAGGGGTCAGCCCCAGCATTTT	CASNPRGQPQHF
TRBD1	.	TRBV5-8	TRBJ2-7	TGTGCCAGCAGCTTGCAACAGGGGCTCGGGGAGCAGTACTTC	CASSLQQGLGEQYF
TRBD2	.	TRBV7-9	TRBJ2-1	TGTGCCAGCAGCTTAGAGGCGGGAGCTTCATTCTTC	CASSLEAGASFF
TRBD1	.	TRBV10-3	TRBJ2-6	TGTGCCATCAGCCTGACAGGGGAACAAACCTCTGGGGCCAACGTCCTGACTTTC	CAISLTGEQTSGANVLTF
.	.	TRBV27	TRBJ2-3	TGTGCCAGCAGTTTTAGGAGGTCGGAGGCAGATACGCAGTATTTT	CASSFRRSEADTQYF
TRBD2	.	TRBV19	TRBJ2-5	TGTGCCAGTAGAAGCGAGCGGGGGGTGACCCAGTACTTC	CASRSERGVTQYF
TRBD1	.	TRBV5-3	TRBJ1-2	TGTGCCAGAAGCTCACAGGGGTATGGCTACACCTTC	CARSSQGYGYTF
.	few	TRBV9	TRBJ1-2	TGTGCCAGCAGCGTAGCTGGGCAGGGCGGTGGCTACACCTTC	CASSVAGQGGGYTF
TRBD1	.	TRBV5-6	TRBJ2-3	TGTGCCAGCAGCTTGGTCGGGACAGTAAACTATTTT	CASSLVGTVNYF
TRBD2	.	TRBV28	TRBJ2-7	TGTGCCAGCACTCGGGACACTAGCGGGTTATACGAGCAGTACTTC	CASTRDTSGLYEQYF
TRBD2	.	TRBV7-3	TRBJ2-7	TGTGCCAGCAGCTCACCGGGACTAGTGTCCCACGAGCAGTACTTC	CASSSPGLVSHEQYF
TRBD2	.	TRBV5-1	TRBJ2-1	TGCGCCAGCAGCTTGGACCCTAGCGGGAGTAGGAATGAGCAGTTCTTC	CASSLDPSGSRNEQFF
.	.	TRBV4-2	TRBJ2-2	TGTGCCAGCAGCCAAGAGCGGCAGGGGAACACCGGGGAGCTGTTTTTT	CASSQERQGNTGELFF
.	.	TRBV20-1	TRBJ2-7	TGCAGTGCTAGAGCGGGCTACGAGCAGTACTTC	CSARAGYEQYF
TRBD1	.	TRBV27	TRBJ2-7	TGTGCCAGCAGTACTGACAGGGGTTGGTCCTACGAGCAGTACTTC	CASSTDRGWSYEQYF
.	.	TRBV2	TRBJ1-4	TGTGCCAGCAACGGGAGGGGACGGGAAAAACTGTTTTTT	CASNGRGREKLFF
.	.	TRBV19	TRBJ2-1	TGTGCCAGTACCGACTCCCCGGGTAGCAATGAGCAGTTCTTC	CASTDSPGSNEQFF
.	.	TRBV27	TRBJ1-6	TGTGCCAGCAGTTTATCGGGTGGGGCAGGAGGGTCACCCCTCCACTTT	CASSLSGGAGGSPLHF
TRBD1	.	TRBV6-6	TRBJ2-3	TGTGCCAGCAGTTACTCGCCGACAGGGAAAAATACGCAGTATTTT	CASSYSPTGKNTQYF
.	.	TRBV11-2	TRBJ1-2	TGTGCCAGCAGCGGCATGCAGGGACACCAGAACTATGGCTACACCTTC	CASSGMQGHQNYGYTF
.	.	TRBV28	TRBJ2-7	TGTGCCAGCATCGACAGTCCCACCTACGAGCAGTACTTC	CASIDSPTYEQYF
TRBD1	few	TRBV6-1	TRBJ2-7	TGTGCCAGCCGGATCTCAGGGGGCGAGCAGTACTTC	CASRISGGEQYF
.	.	TRBV21-1	TRBJ2-4	TGTGCCAGCAGCAAAGAGGTCAGGGCTCCCAATCTAGCCAAAAACATTCAGTACTTC	CASSKEVRAPNLAKNIQYF
TRBD2	.	TRBV6-1	TRBJ2-5	TGTGCCAGCAGCCTCGGGAGGGGCAGGGAGGAGACCCAGTACTTC	CASSLGRGREETQYF
TRBD2	.	TRBV15	TRBJ2-3	TGTGCCACCAGCAGAGGTCGACTAGCGGGCCCGTTTAGCACAGATACGCAGTATTTT	CATSRGRLAGPFSTDTQYF
.	.	TRBV6-6	TRBJ2-4	TGTGCCAGCAGTTCTGGACAGCTAGCCAAAAACATTCAGTACTTC	CASSSGQLAKNIQYF
.	.	TRBV4-2	TRBJ2-7	TGTGCCAGCAGCCAAGATCGTGACAGGTACGAGCAGTACTTC	CASSQDRDRYEQYF
TRBD2	.	TRBV10-3	TRBJ2-7	TGTGCCATCAGTGAGGGACTAGCGGGTTCCCCTAACTCCTACGAGCAGTACTTC	CAISEGLAGSPNSYEQYF
.	once	TRBV6-1	TRBJ2-6	TGTGCCAGCACCAACAGGGCTGGGGCCAACGTCCTGACTTTC	CASTNRAGANVLTF
TRBD2	.	TRBV7-3	TRBJ2-1	TGTGCCAGCAGCATCGCGGGAGGGCCCTACAATGAGCAGTTCTTC	CASSIAGGPYNEQFF
TRBD1	.	TRBV7-3	TRBJ2-3	TGTGCCAGCAGCTTAAGCAGGGGGCGCATAGATACGCAGTATTTT	CASSLSRGRIDTQYF
TRBD1	.	TRBV19	TRBJ2-7	TGTGCCAGTAGTAAAGGACAGGGAGCCGAGCAGTACTTC	CASSKGQGAEQYF
.	.	TRBV28	TRBJ1-4	TGTGCCACCGTTAGGAGCCGGGCTAATGAAAAACTGTTTTTT	CATVRSRANEKLFF
.	.	TRBV6-6	TRBJ1-3	TGTGCCAGCAGCCCTAAAGCCCGATTAGGAAACACCATATATTTT	CASSPKARLGNTIYF
TRBD2	.	TRBV6-5	TRBJ2-3	TGTGCCAGCAGTTACTCGGCGGGGGGGCTTAATACGCAGTATTTT	CASSYSAGGLNTQYF
.	.	TRBV30	TRBJ1-1	TGTGCCTGGAGTGTATCTCTCCGGAACACTGAAGCTTTCTTT	CAWSVSLRNTEAFF
TRBD1	.	TRBV4-1	TRBJ2-4	TGCGCCAGCAGCCCCAGTACAGGGGGAGCCAAAAACATTCAGTACTTC	CASSPSTGGAKNIQYF